Shown below are 27 T cell receptor beta chains from a single sample sequenced in a study of neurological immune-mediated disorders. One entry per CDR3 protein results from TCRdb running MiXCR on the 5' RACE reads. This sample has around 46,000 distinct CDR3 sequences, with 4.5% found just once. The sample consisted of PBMCs. The receptor set was obtained from a woman in her sixties or seventies with multiple sclerosis.

This clonotype showed up just a few times. The CDR3 DNA reads TGCAGCTTCATATCCCCGGGGGACTCGAATGAGCAGTTCTTC. It is translated as CSFISPGDSNEQFF. V and J are TRBV29-1 and TRBJ2-1, with TRBD2 as a possible D gene (6 bases). The length of the CDR3 is 14 residues. Between the trimmed V and J ends, which lost 8 bases and 7 bases, there was a span of 21 bases. CDR1 is SQVTM, CDR2 ANQGSEA, per germline.

The chain couples TRBV14 to TRBJ2-1; D is perhaps TRBD1 (6 bases). The CDR3 spans 14 residues. From germline, CDR1 is SGHDN and CDR2 FVKESK. V dropped 2 bases and J dropped 9 bases, with 14 bases sitting between them. CDR3 sequence reads: CASSQRGTLAEQFF. The CDR3 bases are TGTGCCAGCAGCCAAAGGGGGACATTGGCTGAGCAGTTCTTC.

This clonotype has a count of ten or more. The chain employs TRBV29-1 and TRBJ1-4; no clear D. This CDR3 spans 14 amino acids. Germline CDR1 is SQVTM and CDR2 is ANQGSEA. V was cut by 4 bases and J by 0 bases, with 9 bases left in between. The CDR3 DNA sequence: TGCAGCGTTGGCTACGACGCAACTAATGAAAAACTGTTTTTT. Protein product: CSVGYDATNEKLFF.

This clonotype was observed many times. The chain carries TRBV24-1 and TRBJ1-2; a possible D gene is TRBD1 (5 bases). This CDR3 contains 13 residues. Trimming cost V 3 bases and J 4 bases, with 8 bases left between them. In germline, CDR1 is KGHDR, CDR2 SFDVKD. The CDR3 region is CATSDPQGYGYTF. The CDR3 DNA reads as TGTGCCACCAGTGATCCCCAGGGCTATGGCTACACCTTC.

The sample holds one count of this clonotype. This chain connects TRBV5-5 to TRBJ2-5, with D perhaps TRBD2 (6 bases). CDR1 and CDR2 (germline): SGHKS, YYEKEE (reference sequence). The CDR3 has 17 amino acids. V was pared by 0 bases and J by 6 bases, with 21 bases between. CDR3: CASSLAGPGLQEKTQYF. CDR3 sequence (DNA): TGTGCCAGCAGCTTGGCCGGGCCGGGACTCCAGGAGAAGACCCAGTACTTC.

In this sample, this clonotype turned up many times. V usage is TRBV3-1 and J usage is TRBJ1-5; maybe TRBD1 (5 bases). V was cut by 1 base and J by 5 bases, with 6 bases left in between. This CDR3 has 13 residues. In germline, CDR1 is LGHDT, CDR2 YNNKEL (reference sequence). CDR3: CASSQGGDQPQHF. The CDR3 DNA follows: TGTGCCAGCAGCCAAGGGGGGGATCAGCCCCAGCATTTT.

This clonotype has ten or more counts. DNA for the CDR3: TGTGCCAGCAGCGTAGCCCTGTGGACTACTGACAATGAGCAGTTCTTC. Translation gives CASSVALWTTDNEQFF. The J gene is TRBJ2-1, the V gene TRBV9, with D maybe TRBD2 (6 bases). Trimming stripped 0 bases from V and 5 bases from J, with 15 bases between. Looked up from germline, CDR1 is SGDLS and CDR2 is YYNGEE. CDR3 size: 16 residues. The full variable domain, completed using reference TRBV9 and TRBJ2-1, is DSGVTQTPKHLITATGQRVTLRCSPRSGDLSVYWYQQSLDQGLQFLIQYYNGEERAKGNILERFSAQQFPDLHSELNLSSLELGDSALYFCASSVALWTTDNEQFFGPGTRLTVL.

In this sample, this clonotype turned up many times. The V gene is TRBV10-2, the J gene TRBJ1-2, with TRBD1 identical over 10 bases. J gave up 4 bases and V 4 bases, and 12 bases lay outside the gene matches. The CDR3 extends over 17 amino acids. Germline V gene data show CDR1 as WSHSY and CDR2 as SAAADI. The CDR3 DNA follows: TGCGCCAGCAGTGGAGACCGGGACAGGGGATTAGGCTATGGCTACACCTTC. Translated, it gives CASSGDRDRGLGYGYTF.

This clonotype was picked up a small number of times. This sequence joins TRBV5-4 and TRBJ2-3; weak D call: TRBD2 (6 bases). Germline CDR1 reads SGHNT; CDR2 reads YYREEE (reference sequence). Trimming stripped 2 bases from V and 4 bases from J, with 11 bases between. The CDR3 loop spans 14 amino acids. The CDR3 DNA is TGTGCCAGCAGCTTCGGCCGGGGGTCAGATACGCAGTATTTT. This codes for CASSFGRGSDTQYF.

The table lists this clonotype with many counts. This chain uses TRBV20-1 with TRBJ2-3, with 8 bases that match TRBD1. With V trimmed by 5 bases and J by 4 bases, 14 bases remained unmatched. Looked up from germline, CDR1 is DFQATT and CDR2 is SNEGSKA (reference sequence). The CDR3 runs to 16 residues. The CDR3 bases are TGCAGTGCTGCCCCGGCAGGGGGCTTTTCCCCAGATACGCAGTATTTT. It yields the protein CSAAPAGGFSPDTQYF.

There are many counts of this clonotype. V and J are TRBV24-1 and TRBJ1-1, with D perhaps TRBD1 (6 bases). The CDR3 length is 16 residues. Per the germline V gene, CDR1 is KGHDR and CDR2 is SFDVKD. V was shortened by 1 base and J by 4 bases, with 15 bases between the two germline ends. The CDR3 region is CATSDFRGREGTEAFF. DNA for the CDR3: TGTGCCACCAGTGATTTCAGGGGACGCGAGGGCACTGAAGCTTTCTTT.

This clonotype was detected many times. Here the CDR3 reads CAISDRTHSGNTIYF. The DNA for the CDR3 is TGTGCCATCAGTGACCGGACTCACTCTGGAAACACCATATATTTT. V and J are TRBV10-3 and TRBJ1-3; D not resolved. The CDR3 covers 15 residues. V lost 3 bases and J lost 0, with 9 bases in between. CDR1 and CDR2 (germline): ENHRY, SYGVKD.

Within the sample, this clonotype is medium-sized. V gene TRBV29-1 combines with J gene TRBJ2-3; possibly TRBD1 for D (6 bases). The germline gives CDR1 SQVTM, CDR2 ANQGSEA. The CDR3 extends over 14 amino acids. V shed 6 bases and J shed 4 bases, with 17 bases lying between them. The CDR3 spells CSVAASGEADTQYF. The CDR3 nucleotides are TGCAGCGTCGCAGCTTCAGGGGAAGCAGATACGCAGTATTTT.

This clonotype has at least ten counts. The chain employs TRBV4-1 and TRBJ2-3; D might be TRBD2 (5 bases). Germline CDR1 reads MGHRA; CDR2 reads YSYEKL. The CDR3 has 15 amino acids. V dropped 0 bases and J dropped 2 bases, with 9 bases sitting between them. The CDR3 spells CASSQELESTDTQYF. The CDR3 DNA follows: TGCGCCAGCAGCCAAGAACTAGAGTCCACAGATACGCAGTATTTT.

This clonotype came up many times. This chain uses TRBV9 with TRBJ2-1; D gene unclear. The CDR3 runs to 13 residues. Trimming took off 3 bases at V and 3 bases at J, with 7 bases between the two ends. Germline V lookup: CDR1 SGDLS, CDR2 YYNGEE. The CDR3 DNA reads as TGTGCCAGCAGCGCGGCTGGCTACAATGAGCAGTTCTTC. It encodes CASSAAGYNEQFF.

This clonotype was recorded at least ten times. Written as DNA, the CDR3 is TGCGCCAGCAGCGGCGGTCAATCCCTGAACACTGAAGCTTTCTTT. Protein: CASSGGQSLNTEAFF. This chain uses TRBV5-1 with TRBJ1-1; D remains ambiguous. Trimming shortened V by 4 bases and J by 0 bases, and 13 bases separated the two germline ends. The CDR3 consists of 15 residues. Germline V gene sequence: CDR1 SGHRS, CDR2 YFSETQ.

The V call is TRBV7-9, the J call TRBJ2-5, with no clear D. Per the germline V gene, CDR1 is SEHNR and CDR2 is FQNEAQ (reference sequence). V gave up 1 base and J gave up 2 bases, with 8 bases separating them. The CDR3 is made up of 14 amino acids. CDR3 nucleotides: TGTGCCAGCAGCTTAGATGCAGATCAAGAGACCCAGTACTTC. It yields the protein CASSLDADQETQYF.

At least ten counts were recorded for this clonotype. J is TRBJ1-2 and V is TRBV20-1; no clear D. Germline V gene lookup returns CDR1 DFQATT and CDR2 SNEGSKA (reference sequence). The CDR3 runs 14 residues. V was clipped by 5 bases and J by 4 bases, with 17 bases between them. CDR3 DNA: TGCAGTGCTTCGGCCTCCAGCTGGGTCTATGGCTACACCTTC. This sequence encodes CSASASSWVYGYTF.

This clonotype was seen many times. The chain joins TRBV4-3 to TRBJ1-2; no firm D call. Trimming shortened V by 0 bases and J by 3 bases, and 11 bases separated the two germline ends. Germline CDR1 reads LGHNA; CDR2 reads YSLEER. This CDR3 is built from 15 residues. The CDR3 sequence is CASSQDLRGDYGYTF. Here the CDR3 DNA reads TGCGCCAGCAGCCAAGATTTGCGCGGAGACTATGGCTACACCTTC.

This clonotype showed up just a few times. The rearrangement joins TRBV7-2 to TRBJ2-7; perhaps TRBD2 as D (5 bases). The germline V and J ends were trimmed by 3 bases and 1 base, with 10 bases remaining between them. The CDR3 contains 14 residues. From germline, CDR1 is SGHTA and CDR2 FQGNSA. CDR3 sequence (DNA): TGTGCCAGCAGCTTTCTAGGGAGTTCCTACGAGCAGTACTTC. Amino acids: CASSFLGSSYEQYF. The full variable domain, in which reference TRBV7-2 and TRBJ2-7 provide the parts outside the CDR3, is GAGVSQSPSNKVTEKGKDVELRCDPISGHTALYWYRQSLGQGLEFLIYFQGNSAPDKSGLPSDRFSAERTGGSVSTLTIQRTQQEDSAVYLCASSFLGSSYEQYFGPGTRLTVT.

This clonotype was seen at least ten times. Written as DNA, the CDR3 is TGCGCCAGCGGCCAGGGGACAGCCAACTATGGCTACACCTTC. Protein: CASGQGTANYGYTF. The chain employs TRBV10-2 and TRBJ1-2; 7 positions agree with TRBD1. Germline CDR1 WSHSY, CDR2 SAAADI. This CDR3 spans 14 amino acids. V lost 8 bases to trimming and J lost 2 bases; unmatched junction nucleotides: 8.

This clonotype came up many times. The J gene is TRBJ1-5, the V gene TRBV20-1; a possible D gene is TRBD1 (5 bases). The V end was cut by 3 bases, the J end by 5 bases, with 14 bases between. The CDR3 spans 14 residues. The V gene's germline CDR1 is DFQATT and CDR2 SNEGSKA (reference sequence). The CDR3 reads CSASAGTGYQPQHF. The CDR3 bases are TGCAGTGCTAGTGCCGGGACGGGTTATCAGCCCCAGCATTTT.

In this sample, this clonotype turned up many times. V usage is TRBV4-1 and J usage is TRBJ2-1, with D uncertain. With 4 bases removed from V and 9 bases from J, the gap between germline ends came to 13 bases. CDR1 is MGHRA, CDR2 YSYEKL, per germline. This CDR3 has 13 residues. The CDR3 here is CASSLIGRSEQFF. CDR3 in DNA: TGCGCCAGCAGCCTTATTGGGCGGAGTGAGCAGTTCTTC.

This clonotype has ten or more counts. This rearrangement joins TRBV20-1 to TRBJ2-6, with unresolved D. The CDR3 is made up of 13 amino acids. The germline V and J ends were trimmed by 3 bases and 1 base, with 4 bases remaining between them. Germline V gene sequence: CDR1 DFQATT, CDR2 SNEGSKA (reference sequence). CDR3 coding DNA: TGCAGTGCTAGTTATTCTGGGGCCAACGTCCTGACTTTC. It codes for CSASYSGANVLTF.

This clonotype came up many times. The chain links TRBV20-1 to TRBJ2-1; 8 positions match TRBD2. The CDR3 loop spans 15 amino acids. CDR1 and CDR2 from the germline V gene are DFQATT and SNEGSKA (reference sequence). V lost 0 bases, J lost 3 bases, and 4 bases stayed unmatched. The CDR3 coding sequence is TGCAGTGCTAGAGATGTACTAGCGGTCTACAATGAGCAGTTCTTC. Protein sequence: CSARDVLAVYNEQFF.

This clonotype showed up many times. This chain joins TRBV5-1 and TRBJ2-5; TRBD2 matches at 10 bases. The CDR3 is 15 residues long. Germline trimming cut 2 bases from V and 5 bases from J; bases unmatched to any gene: 6. Germline V CDR1 and CDR2: SGHRS, YFSETQ. The CDR3 nucleotides read TGCGCCAGCAGCTTTACTAGCGGGGACGGGGAGACCCAGTACTTC. Protein product: CASSFTSGDGETQYF.

Many counts were recorded for this clonotype. The V gene is TRBV12-3 or TRBV12-4, the J gene TRBJ1-5; a weak D match, TRBD1 (6 bases). CDR3 size: 12 residues. Trimming took off 7 bases at V and 7 bases at J, with 11 bases between the two ends. DNA of the CDR3: TGTGCCAGCAAAGCAGGGGAACAGCCCCAGCATTTT. It yields the protein CASKAGEQPQHF.